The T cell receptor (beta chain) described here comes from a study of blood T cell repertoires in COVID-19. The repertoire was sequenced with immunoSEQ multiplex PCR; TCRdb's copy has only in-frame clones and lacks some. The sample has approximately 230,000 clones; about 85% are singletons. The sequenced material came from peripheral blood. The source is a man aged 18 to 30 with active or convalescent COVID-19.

As DNA, the CDR3 is TGCGCCAGCAGCCAAGATAGCCCCGGGACTGAGGGCCATGAGCAGTTCTTC. Amino acid sequence: CASSQDSPGTEGHEQFF. The chain recombines TRBV4-3 with TRBJ2-1, with a possible D match to TRBD2 (6 bases). V was pared by 0 bases and J by 8 bases, with 20 bases between. This CDR3 region has 17 residues. Germline CDR1 LGHNA, CDR2 YSLEER.